This TCR beta chain derives from a study of blood T cell repertoires in COVID-19. Assay used: immunoSEQ multiplex PCR; TCRdb lists only in-frame clones, some missing. The repertoire holds approximately 54,000 clones, with about four fifths as singletons. The clonotype originates from a woman in her sixties or seventies with acute or convalescent COVID-19. Sequencing was done on a sample of peripheral blood.

The CDR3 DNA is TGTGCCAGCAGTTTTAGCCAGAATCAGCCCCAGCATTTT. Its protein product is CASSFSQNQPQHF. V is TRBV27 and J is TRBJ1-5; D remains ambiguous. The V end lost 3 bases, the J end lost 4 bases, and 7 bases lay between the germline ends. This CDR3 comprises 13 residues. In germline, CDR1 is MNHEY, CDR2 SMNVEV (reference sequence).